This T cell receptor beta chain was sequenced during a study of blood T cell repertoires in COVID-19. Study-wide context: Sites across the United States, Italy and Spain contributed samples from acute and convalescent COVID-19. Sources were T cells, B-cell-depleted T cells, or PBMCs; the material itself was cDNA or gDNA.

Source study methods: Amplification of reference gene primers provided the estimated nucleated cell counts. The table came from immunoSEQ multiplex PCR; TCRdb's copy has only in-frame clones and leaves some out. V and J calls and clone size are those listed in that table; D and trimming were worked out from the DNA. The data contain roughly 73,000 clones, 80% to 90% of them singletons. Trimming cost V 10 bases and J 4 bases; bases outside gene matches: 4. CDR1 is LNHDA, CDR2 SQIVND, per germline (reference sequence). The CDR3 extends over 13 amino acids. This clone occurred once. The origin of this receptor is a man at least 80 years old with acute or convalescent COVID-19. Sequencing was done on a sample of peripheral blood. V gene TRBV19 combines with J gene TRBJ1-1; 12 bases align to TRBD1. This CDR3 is CATKGQGATEAFF. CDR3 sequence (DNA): TGTGCCACCAAGGGACAGGGGGCCACTGAAGCTTTCTTT.